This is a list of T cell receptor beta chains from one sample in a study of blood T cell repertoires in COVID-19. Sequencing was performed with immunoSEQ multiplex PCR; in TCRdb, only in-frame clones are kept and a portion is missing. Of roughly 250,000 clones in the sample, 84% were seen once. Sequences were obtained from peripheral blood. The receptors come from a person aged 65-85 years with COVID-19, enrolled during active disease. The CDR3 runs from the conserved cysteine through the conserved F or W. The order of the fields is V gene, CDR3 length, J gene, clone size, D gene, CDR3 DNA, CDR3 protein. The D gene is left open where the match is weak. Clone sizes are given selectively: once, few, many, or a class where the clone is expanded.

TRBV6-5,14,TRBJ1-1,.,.,TGTGCCAGCAGTTCTGAAGGACAGAACACTGAAGCTTTCTTT,CASSSEGQNTEAFF
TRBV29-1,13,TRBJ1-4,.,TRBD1,TGCAGCGCCTGGACAGGGGGCGGTGAAAAACTGTTTTTT,CSAWTGGGEKLFF
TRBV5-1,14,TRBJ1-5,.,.,TGCGCCAGCAGCTTGGTGGGGGGGGGCCAGCCCCAGCATTTT,CASSLVGGGQPQHF
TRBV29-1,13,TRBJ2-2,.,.,TGCAGCGTTGGATCACAGAACACCGGGGAGCTGTTTTTT,CSVGSQNTGELFF
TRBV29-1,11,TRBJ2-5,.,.,TGCAGCGTTGTTCTTGTCGAGACCCAGTACTTC,CSVVLVETQYF
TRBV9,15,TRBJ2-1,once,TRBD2,TGTGCCAGCAGCGTCGGACTAGCGGGAGTAAATGAGCAGTTCTTC,CASSVGLAGVNEQFF
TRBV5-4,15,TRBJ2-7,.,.,TGTGCCAGCAGCTTGTCGCAGGGGGGATCCTACGAGCAGTACTTC,CASSLSQGGSYEQYF
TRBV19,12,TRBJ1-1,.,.,TGTGCCAGTAGCAACCGGGACACTGAAGCTTTCTTT,CASSNRDTEAFF
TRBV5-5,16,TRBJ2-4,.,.,TGTGCCAGCAGTTCCATCTGGCCGGGTTTCAAAAACATTCAGTACTTC,CASSSIWPGFKNIQYF
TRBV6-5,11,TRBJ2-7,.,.,TGTGCCAGCAAAAACCTAGCGCGTCAGTACTTC,CASKNLARQYF
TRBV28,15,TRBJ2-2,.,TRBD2,TGTGCCAGCAGTTTTAGCGGGAGGGCGGCCGGGGAGCTGTTTTTT,CASSFSGRAAGELFF
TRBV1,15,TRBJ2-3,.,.,TGCACCAGCAGTTTTTGGGTAGCGTCTGCAGATACGCAGTATTTT,CTSSFWVASADTQYF
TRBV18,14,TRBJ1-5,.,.,TGTGCCAGCTCCCTCGGACAGCTTAATCAGCCCCAGCATTTT,CASSLGQLNQPQHF
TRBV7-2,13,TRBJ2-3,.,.,TGTGCCAGCAGCTCCGTAGCCACAGATACGCAGTATTTT,CASSSVATDTQYF
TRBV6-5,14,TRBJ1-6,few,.,TGTGCCAGCAGTTACAATCGAGATAATTCACCCCTCCACTTT,CASSYNRDNSPLHF
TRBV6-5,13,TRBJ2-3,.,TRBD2,TGTGCCAGTAGCGGGGGGTTTTCAGATACGCAGTATTTT,CASSGGFSDTQYF
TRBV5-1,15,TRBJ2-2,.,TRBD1,TGCGCCAGCAGCCCGGGACAGCAGAACACCGGGGAGCTGTTTTTT,CASSPGQQNTGELFF
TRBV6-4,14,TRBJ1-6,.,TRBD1,TGTGCCAGCAGCCCGAACAGGGGTGGCTCACCCCTCCACTTT,CASSPNRGGSPLHF
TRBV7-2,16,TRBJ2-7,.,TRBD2,TGTGCCAGCAGCTTAGCTAGCGGGGGGTCTCCCTACGAGCAGTACTTC,CASSLASGGSPYEQYF
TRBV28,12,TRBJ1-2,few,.,TGTGCCAGCAGTTCCGGACAGCTTGGCTACACCTTC,CASSSGQLGYTF
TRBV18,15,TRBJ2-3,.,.,TGTGCCAGCTCTCATCGGACGGGAAGCACAGATACGCAGTATTTT,CASSHRTGSTDTQYF
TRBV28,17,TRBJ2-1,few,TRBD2,TGTGCCAGCAGTTTTAACCCCCGGCTAGCGGGAGTCAATGAGCAGTTCTTC,CASSFNPRLAGVNEQFF
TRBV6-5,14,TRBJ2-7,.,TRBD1,TGTGCCAGCAGGGGCGGGACAGGGACCTACGAGCAGTACTTC,CASRGGTGTYEQYF